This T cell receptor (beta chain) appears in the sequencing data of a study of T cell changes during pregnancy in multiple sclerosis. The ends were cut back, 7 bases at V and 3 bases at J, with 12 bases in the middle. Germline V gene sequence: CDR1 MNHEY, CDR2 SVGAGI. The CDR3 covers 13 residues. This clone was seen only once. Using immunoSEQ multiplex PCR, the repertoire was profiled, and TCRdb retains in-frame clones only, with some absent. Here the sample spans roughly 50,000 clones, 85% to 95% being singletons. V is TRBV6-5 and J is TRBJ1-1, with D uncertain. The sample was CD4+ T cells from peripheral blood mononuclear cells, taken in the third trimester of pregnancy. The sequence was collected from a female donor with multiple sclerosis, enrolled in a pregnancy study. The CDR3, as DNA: TGTGCCAGCAATCCTCGCGGGGACACTGAAGCTTTCTTT. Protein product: CASNPRGDTEAFF.